This TCR beta chain was retrieved from a study of technical replicates of blood from several donors. V was pared by 3 bases and J by 2 bases, with 10 bases between. Germline V CDR1 and CDR2: MNHEY, SMNVEV (reference sequence). The CDR3 sequence is 14 residues long. The repertoire was sequenced with immunoSEQ multiplex PCR; TCRdb's copy has only in-frame clones and lacks some. The repertoire holds under 80,000 clones, with approximately 96% as singletons. Sequences were obtained from T cells isolated from PBMCs. This sequence joins TRBV27 and TRBJ2-5; tentative D call: TRBD1 (5 bases). The receptor's source is a human donor in good health. The CDR3 reads CASSFVDTQETQYF. For the CDR3, the DNA is TGTGCCAGCAGTTTCGTGGACACACAAGAGACCCAGTACTTC.